The rows below give T cell receptor beta chains drawn from one sample of a study of shared T cell receptors in the human thymus. The assay was immunoSEQ multiplex PCR, and TCRdb's table has in-frame clones only and misses some. The profile shows hundreds of thousands of clones, about 84% of them singletons. This sample also appeared in a second study, on human thymus T cells.

The sample was thymocytes. The receptors shown here come from a boy in the first two years of life with a congenital heart defect. CDR3s include the opening cysteine and the closing phenylalanine or tryptophan. The D gene is left open where the match is weak. Only some rows state a clone size, as once, few, many or a class for expanded clones.

j_call clone_size d_call v_call cdr3_nt cdr3_aa
TRBJ1-4 - - TRBV5-4 TGTGCCAGCAGCTTGGTTGGGGGGGAGGCAACTAATGAAAAACTGTTTTTT CASSLVGGEATNEKLFF
TRBJ2-7 - - TRBV6-1 TGTGCCACCCGAAGTAGGACAGCCTACTCCTACGAGCAGTACTTC CATRSRTAYSYEQYF
TRBJ2-7 - TRBD2 TRBV27 TGTGCCAGCAGTTCGGGACTAGCTTCCTACGAGCAGTACTTC CASSSGLASYEQYF
TRBJ2-5 - TRBD1 TRBV5-4 TGTGCCAGCAGCTCTTGGACAGGGGGCCGAGAGACCCAGTACTTC CASSSWTGGRETQYF
TRBJ2-3 - TRBD2 TRBV13 TGTGCCAGCAGCTTAGATATGGGACTAGCGGGAGCAGATACGCAGTATTTT CASSLDMGLAGADTQYF
TRBJ2-7 once - TRBV7-2 TGTGCCAGCAGCGAAAAGAGGCCGCGGGCACCCCGAGGCTCCTACGAGCAGTACTTC CASSEKRPRAPRGSYEQYF
TRBJ2-7 - - TRBV30 TGTGCCTGGAGTTGCCCCTCCAGGGGGGCCTACGAGCAGTACTTC CAWSCPSRGAYEQYF
TRBJ1-1 - - TRBV7-6 TGTGCCAGCAGCTTAGGGGGGGGTTGGAACACTGAAGCTTTCTTT CASSLGGGWNTEAFF
TRBJ2-1 once - TRBV5-6 TGTGCCAGCAGCACCTCAGGGGCGGGAGCCCTGGCCCCCTACAATGAGCAGTTCTTC CASSTSGAGALAPYNEQFF
TRBJ1-2 few TRBD1 TRBV27 TGTGCCAGCAGATCAGAGACAGGGGGCCCTAACTATGGCTACACCTTC CASRSETGGPNYGYTF
TRBJ2-5 - TRBD1 TRBV27 TGTGCCAGCAGTTTGGGACAGGGGTTTCAAGAGACCCAGTACTTC CASSLGQGFQETQYF
TRBJ2-1 - TRBD2 TRBV25-1 TGTGCCAGCAGTAAGCGGGAGTACAATGAGCAGTTCTTC CASSKREYNEQFF
TRBJ2-7 - TRBD2 TRBV27 TGTGCCAGCAGTTCTTCTAGCGGGACCGCCTACGAGCAGTACTTC CASSSSSGTAYEQYF
TRBJ1-2 - - TRBV19 TGTGCCAGTAGTATCGGCGGCCAGTATGGTTGCTACACCTTC CASSIGGQYGCYTF
TRBJ2-7 once TRBD2 TRBV4-2 TGTGCCAGCAGCCAGGACGGACTAGCGGGAGGCTCAATAAACTACGAGCAGTACTTC CASSQDGLAGGSINYEQYF
TRBJ1-2 once - TRBV4-3 TGCGCCAGCGGCACCGACTATGGCTACACCTTC CASGTDYGYTF
TRBJ2-1 - - TRBV4-1 TGCGCCAGCAGCCAAGATATGACTAGAAACTACAATGAGCAGTTCTTC CASSQDMTRNYNEQFF
TRBJ2-5 - TRBD1 TRBV27 TGTGCCAGCAGTCCCCACAGGGGAGAAGAAACCCAGTACTTC CASSPHRGEETQYF
TRBJ2-5 once TRBD2 TRBV28 TGTGCCAGCAGCTGGGGACTAGCGGGAGAGGGTGTAGAGACCCAGTACTTC CASSWGLAGEGVETQYF
TRBJ2-7 few - TRBV27 TGTGCCAGCAGTTTCGCCGGGACACCCTCCTACGAGCAGTACTTC CASSFAGTPSYEQYF
TRBJ1-2 - TRBD1 TRBV7-2 TGTGCCAGCAGCGTTGAACAGGGGTGCTATGGCTACACCTTC CASSVEQGCYGYTF
TRBJ1-2 - - TRBV6-1 TGTGCCAGCAGTGAAGCCGCGGACAGCCGCTACACCTTC CASSEAADSRYTF